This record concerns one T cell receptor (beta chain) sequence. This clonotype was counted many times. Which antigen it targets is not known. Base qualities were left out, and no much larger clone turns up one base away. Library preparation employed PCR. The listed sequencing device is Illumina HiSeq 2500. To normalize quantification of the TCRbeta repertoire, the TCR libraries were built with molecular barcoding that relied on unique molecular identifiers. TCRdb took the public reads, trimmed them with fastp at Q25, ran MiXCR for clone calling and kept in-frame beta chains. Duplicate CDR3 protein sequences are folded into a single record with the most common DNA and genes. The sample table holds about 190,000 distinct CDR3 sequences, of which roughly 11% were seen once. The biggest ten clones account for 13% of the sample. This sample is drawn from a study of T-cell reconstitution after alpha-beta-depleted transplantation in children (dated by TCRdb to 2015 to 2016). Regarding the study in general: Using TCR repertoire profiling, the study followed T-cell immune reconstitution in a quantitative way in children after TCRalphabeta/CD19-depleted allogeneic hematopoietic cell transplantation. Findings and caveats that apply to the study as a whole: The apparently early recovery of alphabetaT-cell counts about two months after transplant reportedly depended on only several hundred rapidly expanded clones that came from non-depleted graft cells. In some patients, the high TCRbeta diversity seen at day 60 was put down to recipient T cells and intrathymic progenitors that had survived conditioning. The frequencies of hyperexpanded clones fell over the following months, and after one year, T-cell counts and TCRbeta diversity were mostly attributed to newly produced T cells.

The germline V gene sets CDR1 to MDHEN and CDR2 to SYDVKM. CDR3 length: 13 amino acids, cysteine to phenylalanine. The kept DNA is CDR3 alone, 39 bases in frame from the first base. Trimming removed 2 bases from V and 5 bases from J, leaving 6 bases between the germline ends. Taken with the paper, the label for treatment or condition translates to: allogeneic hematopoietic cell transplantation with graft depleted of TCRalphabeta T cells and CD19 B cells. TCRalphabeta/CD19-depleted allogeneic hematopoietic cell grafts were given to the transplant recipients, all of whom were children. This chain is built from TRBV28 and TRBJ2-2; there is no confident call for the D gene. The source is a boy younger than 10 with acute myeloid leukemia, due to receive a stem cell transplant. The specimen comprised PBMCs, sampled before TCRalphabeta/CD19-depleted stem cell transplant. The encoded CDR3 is CASSLGLTGELFF. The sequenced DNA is TGTGCCAGCAGTTTAGGGCTGACCGGGGAGCTGTTTTTT.